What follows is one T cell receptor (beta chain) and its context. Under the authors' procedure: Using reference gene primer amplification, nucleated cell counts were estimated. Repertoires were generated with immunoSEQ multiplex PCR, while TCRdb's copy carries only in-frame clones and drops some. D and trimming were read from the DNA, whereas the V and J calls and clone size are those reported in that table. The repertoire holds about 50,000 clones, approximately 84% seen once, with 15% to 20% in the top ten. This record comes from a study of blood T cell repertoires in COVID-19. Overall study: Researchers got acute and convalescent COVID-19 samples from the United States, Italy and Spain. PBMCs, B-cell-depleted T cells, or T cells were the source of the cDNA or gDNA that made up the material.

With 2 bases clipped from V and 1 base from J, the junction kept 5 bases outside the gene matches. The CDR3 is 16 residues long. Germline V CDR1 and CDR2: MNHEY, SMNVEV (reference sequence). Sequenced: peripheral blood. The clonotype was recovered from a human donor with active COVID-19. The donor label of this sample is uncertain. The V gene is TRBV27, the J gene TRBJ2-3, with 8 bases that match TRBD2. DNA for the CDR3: TGTGCCAGCAGTTTAGTAACTAGCGGCGGCACAGATACGCAGTATTTT. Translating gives CASSLVTSGGTDTQYF.